One and the same sample provided the 17 T cell receptor beta chains below, sequenced in a study of beta chain features in type 1 diabetes. Expressed TCRB transcripts got sequenced, as all isolated RNA was reverse transcribed. Assay: immunoSEQ multiplex PCR; the TCRdb copy retains only in-frame clones and omits some. The data hold around 19,000 clones, with around 50% observed a single time. Sequenced input: stem cell memory CD4+ T cells from blood. Source of these receptors: a man aged 18 to 29 in good health.

The chain's CDR3 is CASSTDRGAGELFF. In DNA, the CDR3 is TGTGCCAGCAGTACCGACAGGGGTGCCGGGGAGCTGTTTTTT. The rearrangement uses TRBV6-4 and TRBJ2-2; 8 bases fit TRBD1. The CDR3 covers 14 residues. V trimming: 5 bases; J trimming: 6 bases; junction bases outside the gene matches: 5. The V gene's germline CDR1 is MRHNA and CDR2 SNTAGT.

This clone was seen only a few times. The V and J genes are TRBV10-3 and TRBJ2-7; the D gene is possibly TRBD1 (6 bases). This CDR3 is built from 13 residues. The ends were cut back, 6 bases at V and 2 bases at J, with 11 bases in the middle. Germline assignment: CDR1 ENHRY and CDR2 SYGVKD. The CDR3 nucleotides read TGTGCCATCAGGAATCAGGGGACCTACGAGCAGTACTTC. Translation: CAIRNQGTYEQYF.

Points on this clone: With a much larger clone just one base away, this may be a read error. The chain carries TRBV30 and TRBJ2-7, with a tentative D call TRBD2 (5 bases). The CDR3 extends over 17 amino acids. Trimming shortened V by 4 bases and J by 7 bases, and 29 bases separated the two germline ends. Germline CDR1 is GTSNPN and CDR2 is SVGIG (reference sequence). The CDR3 loop reads CAWTVAGDAAPYNEQYF. As DNA, the CDR3 is TGTGCCTGGACTGTGGCCGGGGATGCGGCGCCTTACAATGAGCAGTACTTC.

The CDR3 DNA sequence: TGTGCCTGGAGTGTACAAACAGGGGGCAAGGAGACCCAGTACTTC. Encoded protein: CAWSVQTGGKETQYF. The V call is TRBV30, the J call TRBJ2-5; the match to TRBD1 covers 9 bases. There are 15 residues in the CDR3. Germline lookup yields CDR1 GTSNPN and CDR2 SVGIG (reference sequence). The junction had 7 bases not matched to a gene; V was cut back by 0 bases and J by 5 bases.

The chain uses TRBV7-2 and TRBJ2-5; TRBD1 is a possible D gene (6 bases). The CDR3 is made up of 15 amino acids. Per germline, CDR1 SGHTA and CDR2 FQGNSA. The V gene lost 0 bases and the J gene lost 2 bases, with 10 bases spanning the gap. DNA for the CDR3: TGTGCCAGCAGCTTAGCGGGGGCCCGTCAAGAGACCCAGTACTTC. This gives the protein CASSLAGARQETQYF. Filled out from reference TRBV7-2 and TRBJ2-5, the complete variable domain reads GAGVSQSPSNKVTEKGKDVELRCDPISGHTALYWYRQSLGQGLEFLIYFQGNSAPDKSGLPSDRFSAERTGGSVSTLTIQRTQQEDSAVYLCASSLAGARQETQYFGPGTRLLVL.

This clone was seen more than once but under ten times. CDR3 coding DNA: TGTGCCAGCAGCGTGAGAGGCACAGATACGCAGTATTTT. This encodes CASSVRGTDTQYF. The J gene is TRBJ2-3, the V gene TRBV7-3; no reliable D call. There are 13 residues in the CDR3. Looked up from germline, CDR1 is SGHTA and CDR2 is FQGTGA. V was clipped by 5 bases and J by 1 base, with 7 bases between them.

V and J are TRBV18 and TRBJ2-5, with 7 bases identical to TRBD1. There are 14 residues in the CDR3. The J segment lost 5 bases and the V segment lost 3 bases, leaving 6 bases of the junction unmatched. Germline V gene data show CDR1 as KGHSH and CDR2 as LQKENI. The CDR3 sequence is CASSPMTGSETQYF. The CDR3 DNA is TGTGCCAGCTCACCTATGACAGGGTCGGAGACCCAGTACTTC.

This clone has a handful of counts. The rearrangement links TRBV28 to TRBJ1-5; D gene ambiguous. Trimming removed 6 bases from V and 1 base from J, with 13 bases in between. Germline loops: CDR1 MDHEN, CDR2 SYDVKM. CDR3 length: 15 residues. The DNA of the CDR3 is TGTGCCAGCAGCCGACGGGGAGGGAGCAATCAGCCCCAGCATTTT. Residues: CASSRRGGSNQPQHF.

The chain couples TRBV7-8 to TRBJ2-7, with a weak D call TRBD2 (8 bases). V lost 5 bases and J 7 bases, leaving 27 bases between the germline ends. The germline V gene has CDR1 SGHVS and CDR2 FQNEAQ. This CDR3 spans 17 amino acids. The CDR3 spells CASSPRGAGTSGWEQYF. The CDR3 region has the DNA TGTGCCAGCAGCCCCAGGGGGGCCGGGACTAGTGGCTGGGAGCAGTACTTC. The full variable domain, with the rest looked up from reference TRBV7-8 and TRBJ2-7, is GAGVSQSPRYKVAKRGQDVALRCDPISGHVSLFWYQQALGQGPEFLTYFQNEAQLDKSGLPSDRFFAERPEGSVSTLKIQRTQQEDSAVYLCASSPRGAGTSGWEQYFGPGTRLTVT.

This clone was counted only a few times. The chain joins TRBV2 to TRBJ2-7; 13 nucleotides align to TRBD2. V was clipped by 6 bases and J by 4 bases; unmatched bases: 6. Germline CDR1 SNHLY, CDR2 FYNNEI. CDR3 length: 15 amino acids. The CDR3 coding sequence is TGTGCCAGCAGCCCAGGACTAGCGGGGGTTTACGAGCAGTACTTC. Translating it yields CASSPGLAGVYEQYF.

This chain links TRBV27 with TRBJ1-5; tentatively, D is TRBD1 (5 bases). Per germline, CDR1 MNHEY and CDR2 SMNVEV (reference sequence). The CDR3 has 18 amino acids. V lost 4 bases and J 0 bases, leaving 19 bases between the germline ends. The CDR3 DNA reads TGTGCCAGCAGTTCCACACGTGGGGCAATTTTTAGCAATCAGCCCCAGCATTTT. It specifies CASSSTRGAIFSNQPQHF.

The chain combines TRBV10-3 with TRBJ2-7, with D possibly being TRBD1 (6 bases). Germline CDR1 is ENHRY and CDR2 is SYGVKD. This CDR3 is 13 amino acids long. V dropped 6 bases and J dropped 5 bases, with 14 bases sitting between them. The CDR3 spells CAISFRGVNEQYF. CDR3 coding DNA: TGTGCCATCAGCTTCAGGGGAGTCAACGAGCAGTACTTC.

This clone was observed a few times. The genes are TRBV19 and TRBJ2-2; D is possibly TRBD1 (6 bases). Trimming removed 5 bases at V and 0 bases at J, with 10 bases between. This CDR3 spans 15 amino acids. Germline V gives CDR1 LNHDA, CDR2 SQIVND (reference sequence). CDR3 coding DNA: TGTGCCAGTAGTGTTGGACAGACGAACACCGGGGAGCTGTTTTTT. It is translated as CASSVGQTNTGELFF.

The CDR3 here is CASSFEEQYF. As DNA, the CDR3 is TGTGCCAGCAGCTTCGAGGAGCAGTACTTC. The rearrangement uses TRBV7-9 and TRBJ2-7; D uncertain. Germline values: CDR1 SEHNR, CDR2 FQNEAQ (reference sequence). The V and J ends lost 3 bases and 7 bases respectively, with 4 bases between them. The CDR3 covers 10 residues.

The gene calls are TRBV2 and TRBJ2-1; 7 bases line up with TRBD2. V dropped 9 bases and J dropped 6; count of bases not matched to a gene: 23. The CDR3 is 18 amino acids. CDR1 SNHLY and CDR2 FYNNEI come from the germline V gene. The CDR3 sequence: CAREITSVGGGRGNEQFF. The CDR3 region has the DNA TGTGCCAGAGAAATAACTAGCGTGGGGGGGGGAAGGGGCAATGAGCAGTTCTTC.

V usage is TRBV18 and J usage is TRBJ2-5; tentatively, D is TRBD2 (5 bases). Germline CDR1 reads KGHSH; CDR2 reads LQKENI. The CDR3 is 15 residues long. V was pared by 5 bases and J by 2 bases, with 15 bases between. This CDR3 reads CASSWTYRGQETQYF. The CDR3 DNA sequence: TGTGCCAGCTCATGGACCTACCGGGGACAAGAGACCCAGTACTTC.

This chain uses TRBV28 with TRBJ2-7; unclear D gene. The germline CDR1 and CDR2 sequences are MDHEN and SYDVKM. With 3 bases removed from V and 9 bases from J, the gap between germline ends came to 12 bases. This CDR3 contains 12 residues. The CDR3 DNA reads TGTGCCAGCAGTTTTTGGGCCCAGGCGCAGTACTTC. Its protein product is CASSFWAQAQYF.